This TCR beta chain was recovered during a study of blood T cell repertoires in COVID-19. Study-level background: From T cells, B-cell-depleted T cells, or PBMCs came the material, which was cDNA or gDNA.

Clones were read by immunoSEQ multiplex PCR, and TCRdb kept only the in-frame ones, dropping some. The table has around 270,000 clones, around 89% seen once; the top ten hold roughly 4.8%. Germline CDR1 SGHTA, CDR2 FQGNSA. The CDR3 is made up of 14 amino acids. Between the trimmed V and J ends, which lost 1 base and 5 bases, there was a span of 12 bases. Sequencing used peripheral blood. This receptor was obtained from a middle-aged man with acute or convalescent COVID-19. The chain employs TRBV7-2 and TRBJ2-7; tentative D call: TRBD2 (6 bases). As DNA, the CDR3 is TGTGCCAGCAGCTTAGTAGGAGGGCCCCACGAGCAGTACTTC. Amino acids: CASSLVGGPHEQYF.